This note documents a single T cell receptor beta chain sequence. These data are taken from a study of siplizumab effects on memory and regulatory T cells. V lost 3 bases and J 5 bases, leaving 10 bases between the germline ends. The CDR3 length is 13 residues. Germline V gives CDR1 MDHEN, CDR2 SYDVKM. TCRdb's table, derived via immunoSEQ multiplex PCR, lists solely in-frame clones and lacks some. The data show about 100,000 clones, about 91% seen once. This rearrangement joins TRBV28 to TRBJ2-5, with D perhaps TRBD2 (6 bases). The origin of this receptor is a human donor in good health. The sequenced material came from CD4+ T cells sorted from blood. As DNA, the CDR3 is TGTGCCAGCAGTTTTGCGGGGAGGGAGACCCAGTACTTC. Amino acids: CASSFAGRETQYF.